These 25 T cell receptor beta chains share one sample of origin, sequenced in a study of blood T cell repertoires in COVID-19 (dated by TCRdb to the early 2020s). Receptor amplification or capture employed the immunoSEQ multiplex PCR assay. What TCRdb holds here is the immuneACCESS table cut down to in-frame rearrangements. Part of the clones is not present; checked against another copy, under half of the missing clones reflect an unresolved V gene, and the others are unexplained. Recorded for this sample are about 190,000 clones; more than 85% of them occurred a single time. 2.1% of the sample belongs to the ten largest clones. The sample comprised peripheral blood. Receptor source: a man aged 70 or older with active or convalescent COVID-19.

CDR3 DNA sequence: TGTGCCAGCAGCTCCAGGGGTAATCAGCCCCAGCATTTT. It codes for CASSSRGNQPQHF. This rearrangement joins TRBV7-2 to TRBJ1-5, with a possible D match to TRBD1 (6 bases). In germline, CDR1 is SGHTA, CDR2 FQGNSA. This CDR3 is 13 amino acids long. Trimming pared 4 bases from V and 4 bases from J, leaving 8 bases between.

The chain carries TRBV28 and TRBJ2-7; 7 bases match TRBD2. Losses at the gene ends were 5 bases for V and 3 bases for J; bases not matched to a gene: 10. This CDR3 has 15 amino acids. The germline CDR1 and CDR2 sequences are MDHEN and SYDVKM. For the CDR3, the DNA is TGTGCCAGCAGTCTGGGGGGGGTAGCGAGCTACGAGCAGTACTTC. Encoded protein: CASSLGGVASYEQYF.

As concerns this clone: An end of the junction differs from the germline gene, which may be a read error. The CDR3 coding sequence is TGTGCTAGCAGCCCCCAGGGGCCGCGGGAGACCCAGTACTTC. The encoded protein is CASSPQGPRETQYF. V usage is TRBV7-7 and J usage is TRBJ2-5; D possibly corresponds to TRBD1 (6 bases). Germline assignment: CDR1 SSHAT and CDR2 FNYEAQ (reference sequence). The CDR3 is 14 amino acids.

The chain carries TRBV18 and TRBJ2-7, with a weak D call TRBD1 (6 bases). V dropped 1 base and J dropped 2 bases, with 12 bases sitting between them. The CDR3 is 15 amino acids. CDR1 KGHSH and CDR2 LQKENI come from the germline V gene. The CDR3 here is CASSPRRQVPYEQYF. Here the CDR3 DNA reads TGTGCCAGCTCACCACGAAGACAGGTTCCCTACGAGCAGTACTTC.

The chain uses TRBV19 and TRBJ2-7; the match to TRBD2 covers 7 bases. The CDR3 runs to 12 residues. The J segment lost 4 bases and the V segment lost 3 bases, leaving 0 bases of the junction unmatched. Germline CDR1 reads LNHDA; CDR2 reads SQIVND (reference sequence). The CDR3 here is CASSIGRYEQYF. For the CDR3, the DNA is TGTGCCAGTAGTATCGGGAGGTACGAGCAGTACTTC.

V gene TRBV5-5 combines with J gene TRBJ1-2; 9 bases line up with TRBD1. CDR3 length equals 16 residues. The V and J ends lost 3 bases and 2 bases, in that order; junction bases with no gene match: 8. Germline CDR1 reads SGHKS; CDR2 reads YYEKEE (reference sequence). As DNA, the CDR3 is TGTGCCAGCAGCTCGTCCGGGACAGGGTCCAACTATGGCTACACCTTC. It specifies CASSSSGTGSNYGYTF. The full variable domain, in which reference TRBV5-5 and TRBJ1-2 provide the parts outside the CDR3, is DAGVTQSPTHLIKTRGQQVTLRCSPISGHKSVSWYQQVLGQGPQFIFQYYEKEERGRGNFPDRFSARQFPNYSSELNVNALLLGDSALYLCASSSSGTGSNYGYTFGSGTRLTVV.

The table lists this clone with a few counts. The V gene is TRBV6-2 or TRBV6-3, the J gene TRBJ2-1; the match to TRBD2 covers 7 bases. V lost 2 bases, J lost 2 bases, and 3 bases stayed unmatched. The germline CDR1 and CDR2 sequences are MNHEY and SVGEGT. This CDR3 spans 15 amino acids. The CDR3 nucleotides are TGTGCCAGCAGTTACCAAGCGGGGACCTACAATGAGCAGTTCTTC. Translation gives CASSYQAGTYNEQFF.

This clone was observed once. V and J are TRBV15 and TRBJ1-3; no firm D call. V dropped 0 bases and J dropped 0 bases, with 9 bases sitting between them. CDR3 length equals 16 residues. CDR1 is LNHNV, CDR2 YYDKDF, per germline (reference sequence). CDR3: CATSRDNRPSGNTIYF. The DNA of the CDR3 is TGTGCCACCAGCAGAGATAACAGACCCTCTGGAAACACCATATATTTT.

The CDR3 DNA reads as TGTGCCAGTAGTCCCCATAGCTGGACTAACGCCTACGAGCAGTACTTC. It specifies CASSPHSWTNAYEQYF. The chain recombines TRBV19 with TRBJ2-7, with D perhaps TRBD2 (6 bases). V was trimmed by 5 bases and J by 2 bases, leaving 19 bases between them. CDR1 LNHDA and CDR2 SQIVND come from the germline V gene (reference sequence). The CDR3 is 16 amino acids.

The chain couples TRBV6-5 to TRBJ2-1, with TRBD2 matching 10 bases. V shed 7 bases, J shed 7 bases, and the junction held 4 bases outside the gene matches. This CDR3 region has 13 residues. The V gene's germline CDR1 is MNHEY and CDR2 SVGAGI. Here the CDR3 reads CASKAGGRNEQFF. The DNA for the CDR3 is TGTGCCAGCAAAGCGGGAGGGAGGAATGAGCAGTTCTTC.

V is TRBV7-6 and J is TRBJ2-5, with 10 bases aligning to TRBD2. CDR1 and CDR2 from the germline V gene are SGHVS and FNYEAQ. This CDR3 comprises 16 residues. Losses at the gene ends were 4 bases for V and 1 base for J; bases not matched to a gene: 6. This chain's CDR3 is CASSSLTSGPQETQYF. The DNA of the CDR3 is TGTGCCAGCAGCTCCCTGACTAGCGGGCCCCAAGAGACCCAGTACTTC.

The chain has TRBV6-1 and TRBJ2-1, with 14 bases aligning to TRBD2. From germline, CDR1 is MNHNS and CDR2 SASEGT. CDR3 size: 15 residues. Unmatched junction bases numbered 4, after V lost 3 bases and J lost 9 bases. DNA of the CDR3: TGTGCCAGCAGTGAGGGACTAGCGGGAGTCATTGAGCAGTTCTTC. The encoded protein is CASSEGLAGVIEQFF.

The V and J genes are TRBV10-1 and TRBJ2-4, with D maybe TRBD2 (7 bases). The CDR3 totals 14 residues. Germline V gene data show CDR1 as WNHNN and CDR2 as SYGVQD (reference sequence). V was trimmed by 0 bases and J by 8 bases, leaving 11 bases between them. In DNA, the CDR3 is TGCGCCAGCAGTGAGTCGGGAGGGGGGGACATTCAGTACTTC. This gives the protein CASSESGGGDIQYF.

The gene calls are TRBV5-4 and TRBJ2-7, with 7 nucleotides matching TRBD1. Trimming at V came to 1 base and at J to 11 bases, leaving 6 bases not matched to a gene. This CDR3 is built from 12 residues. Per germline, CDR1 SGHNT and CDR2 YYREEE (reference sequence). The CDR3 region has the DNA TGTGCCAGCAGCTTGACAGGGGCCCCGGAGTACTTC. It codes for CASSLTGAPEYF.

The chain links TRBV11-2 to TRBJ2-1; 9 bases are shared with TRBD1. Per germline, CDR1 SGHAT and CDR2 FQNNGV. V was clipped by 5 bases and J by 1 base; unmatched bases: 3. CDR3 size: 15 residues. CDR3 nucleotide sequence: TGTGCCAGCAGCCCCGGGACAGGGTCCTACAATGAGCAGTTCTTC. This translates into CASSPGTGSYNEQFF.

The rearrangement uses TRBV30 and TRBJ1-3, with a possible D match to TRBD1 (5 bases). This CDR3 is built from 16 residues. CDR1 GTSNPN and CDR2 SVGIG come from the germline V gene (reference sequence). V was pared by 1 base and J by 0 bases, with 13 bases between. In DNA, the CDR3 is TGTGCCTGGAGTGAGGGGACGGGAGACTCTGGAAACACCATATATTTT. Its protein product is CAWSEGTGDSGNTIYF.

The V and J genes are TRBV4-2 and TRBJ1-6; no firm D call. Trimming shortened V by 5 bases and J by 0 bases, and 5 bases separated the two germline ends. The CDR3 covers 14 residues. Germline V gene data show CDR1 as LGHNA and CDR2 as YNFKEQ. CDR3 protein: CASSGLSYNSPLHF. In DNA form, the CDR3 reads TGTGCCAGCAGCGGGCTCTCCTATAATTCACCCCTCCACTTT.

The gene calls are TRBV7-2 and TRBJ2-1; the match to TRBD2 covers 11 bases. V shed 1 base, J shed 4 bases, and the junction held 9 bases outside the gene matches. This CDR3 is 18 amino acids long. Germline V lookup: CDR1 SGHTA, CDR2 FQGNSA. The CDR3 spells CASSLVRLAGGHYNEQFF. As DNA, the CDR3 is TGTGCCAGCAGCTTAGTTCGGCTAGCGGGAGGACATTACAATGAGCAGTTCTTC.

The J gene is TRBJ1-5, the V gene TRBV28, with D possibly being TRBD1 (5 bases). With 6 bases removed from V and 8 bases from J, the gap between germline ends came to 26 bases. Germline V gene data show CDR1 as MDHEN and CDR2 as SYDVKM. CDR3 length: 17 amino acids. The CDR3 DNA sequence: TGTGCCAGCAGGGCCGGAGGGGTGGTCCGTGTGAATAAGCCCCAGCATTTT. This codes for CASRAGGVVRVNKPQHF.

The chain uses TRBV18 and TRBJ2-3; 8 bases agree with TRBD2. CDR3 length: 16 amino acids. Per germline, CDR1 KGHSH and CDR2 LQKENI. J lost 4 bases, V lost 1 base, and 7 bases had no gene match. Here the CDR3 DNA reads TGTGCCAGCTCACCACAGCTAGCGGGTCCCCCAGATACGCAGTATTTT. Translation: CASSPQLAGPPDTQYF.

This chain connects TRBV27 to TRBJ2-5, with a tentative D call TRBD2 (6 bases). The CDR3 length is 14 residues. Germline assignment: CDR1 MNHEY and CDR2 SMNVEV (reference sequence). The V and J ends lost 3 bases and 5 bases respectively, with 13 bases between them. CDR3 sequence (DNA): TGTGCCAGCAGTTTCACTGGAGGGGCTGAGACCCAGTACTTC. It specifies CASSFTGGAETQYF.

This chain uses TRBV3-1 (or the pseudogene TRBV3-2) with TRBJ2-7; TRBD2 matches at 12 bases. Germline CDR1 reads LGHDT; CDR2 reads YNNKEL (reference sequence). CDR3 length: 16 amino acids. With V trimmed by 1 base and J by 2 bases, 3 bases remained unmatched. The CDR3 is CASSQGPSGRAYEQYF. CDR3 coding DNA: TGTGCCAGCAGCCAAGGTCCTAGCGGGAGGGCCTACGAGCAGTACTTC.

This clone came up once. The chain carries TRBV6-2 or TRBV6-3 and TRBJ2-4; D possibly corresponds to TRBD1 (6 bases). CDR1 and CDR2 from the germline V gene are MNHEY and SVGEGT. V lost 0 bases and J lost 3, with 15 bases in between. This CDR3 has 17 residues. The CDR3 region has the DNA TGTGCCAGCAGTTACTCGATAACCGGGACATACAAAAACATTCAGTACTTC. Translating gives CASSYSITGTYKNIQYF.

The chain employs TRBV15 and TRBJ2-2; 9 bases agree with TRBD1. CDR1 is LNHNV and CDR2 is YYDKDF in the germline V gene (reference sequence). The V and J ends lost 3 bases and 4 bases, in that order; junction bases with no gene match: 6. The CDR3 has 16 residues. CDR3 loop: CATSRLDRGITGELFF. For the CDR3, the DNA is TGTGCCACCAGCAGGCTGGACAGGGGAATCACCGGGGAGCTGTTTTTT. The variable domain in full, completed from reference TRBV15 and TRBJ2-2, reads DAMVIQNPRYQVTQFGKPVTLSCSQTLNHNVMYWYQQKSSQAPKLLFHYYDKDFNNEADTPDNFQSRRPNTSFCFLDIRSPGLGDTAMYLCATSRLDRGITGELFFGEGSRLTVL.

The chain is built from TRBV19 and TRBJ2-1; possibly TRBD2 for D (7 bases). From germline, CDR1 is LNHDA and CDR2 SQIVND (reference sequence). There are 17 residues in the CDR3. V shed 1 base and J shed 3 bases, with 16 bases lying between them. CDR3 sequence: CASSIGGGGQVYNEQFF. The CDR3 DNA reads TGTGCCAGTAGTATAGGAGGCGGGGGCCAGGTCTACAATGAGCAGTTCTTC.